This entry lists 15 T cell receptor beta chains sequenced from one sample in a study of PD-L1 blockade in urothelial cancer. Data came from immunoSEQ multiplex PCR; TCRdb stores just in-frame clones and leaves some out. The sample lists roughly 95,000 clones; about nine tenths were seen once. As for time point: pretreatment peripheral blood. The sample consisted of PBMCs, taken around atezolizumab (anti-PD-L1) treatment. The origin of the receptors is a man aged 55 to 70 with urothelial cancer.

The V and J genes are TRBV4-1 and TRBJ1-2, with 7 bases matching TRBD1. Germline lookup yields CDR1 MGHRA and CDR2 YSYEKL. The CDR3 consists of 13 residues. The V and J ends lost 5 bases and 6 bases, in that order; junction bases with no gene match: 6. CDR3 nucleotide sequence: TGCGCCAGCAGCATGCAGGGGGTTCATGGCTACACCTTC. This gives the protein CASSMQGVHGYTF.

The rearrangement links TRBV11-2 to TRBJ1-1, with 9 positions matching TRBD1. Losses at the gene ends were 6 bases for V and 0 bases for J; bases not matched to a gene: 5. In germline, CDR1 is SGHAT, CDR2 FQNNGV. CDR3 size: 15 residues. CDR3 region: CASRSQGAVNTEAFF. The CDR3 coding sequence is TGTGCCAGCAGGTCACAGGGGGCCGTGAACACTGAAGCTTTCTTT.

V usage is TRBV13 and J usage is TRBJ2-3; D is possibly TRBD2 (7 bases). With 4 bases removed from V and 3 bases from J, the gap between germline ends came to 14 bases. This CDR3 is built from 15 residues. Germline V gene sequence: CDR1 PRHDT, CDR2 FYEKMQ (reference sequence). In nucleotides, the CDR3 is TGTGCCAGCAGCTCCCCCCGGGGGGCGACAGATACGCAGTATTTT. Protein product: CASSSPRGATDTQYF.

Comment on this clone: One junction end disagrees with the germline gene, perhaps due to a read error. V usage is TRBV7-3 and J usage is TRBJ2-1, with TRBD2 matching over 7 bases. Germline CDR1 SGHTA, CDR2 FQGTGA. This CDR3 region has 16 residues. The CDR3 sequence is CASSLTRTRAYNEQFF. The CDR3 nucleotides are TGTGCCAGCAGCCTAACCCGGACTAGGGCCTACAATGAGCAGTTCTTC.

This chain uses TRBV5-6 with TRBJ1-2; TRBD1 matches 9 bases. Per germline, CDR1 SGHDT and CDR2 YYEEEE. Trimming at V came to 4 bases and at J to 6 bases, leaving 4 bases not matched to a gene. The CDR3 is made up of 13 amino acids. CDR3 in amino acids: CASSTGQGDGYTF. CDR3 DNA: TGTGCCAGCAGCACGGGACAGGGAGATGGCTACACCTTC.

The rearrangement joins TRBV9 to TRBJ2-3, with D possibly TRBD2 on 6 matching bases. CDR1 SGDLS and CDR2 YYNGEE come from the germline V gene. CDR3 length: 14 amino acids. V was cut by 4 bases and J by 7 bases, with 16 bases left in between. CDR3 bases: TGTGCCAGCAGCTCACGGGGGTTGGGAAATACGCAGTATTTT. Protein sequence: CASSSRGLGNTQYF.

The rearrangement uses TRBV6-1 and TRBJ1-1; TRBD1 agrees at 7 bases. The CDR3 is made up of 14 amino acids. Germline V gives CDR1 MNHNS, CDR2 SASEGT. Losses at the gene ends were 9 bases for V and 0 bases for J; bases not matched to a gene: 7. Written as DNA, the CDR3 is TGTGCCAGTACAGGGGTTTCAATGAACACTGAAGCTTTCTTT. Translated: CASTGVSMNTEAFF.

The chain recombines TRBV25-1 with TRBJ1-1; tentative D call: TRBD1 (5 bases). V was pared by 6 bases and J by 6 bases, with 17 bases between. The CDR3 totals 14 residues. CDR1 is MGHDK and CDR2 is SYGVNS in the germline V gene. CDR3 nucleotide sequence: TGTGCCAGCAGGGCACTTGGGGGGGGTGCTGAAGCTTTCTTT. Translation: CASRALGGGAEAFF.

The chain employs TRBV29-1 and TRBJ2-3, with D hard to call. V lost 4 bases and J 7 bases, leaving 6 bases between the germline ends. The CDR3 runs to 10 residues. CDR1 is SQVTM, CDR2 ANQGSEA, per germline. The CDR3 DNA follows: TGCAGCGTTGGTATAAATACGCAGTATTTT. This encodes CSVGINTQYF.

The chain joins TRBV7-9 to TRBJ2-7, with 12 bases matching TRBD2. The CDR3 consists of 16 residues. Looked up from germline, CDR1 is SEHNR and CDR2 is FQNEAQ (reference sequence). Trimming removed 4 bases from V and 2 bases from J; junction bases left unmatched: 6. CDR3 amino acids: CASSSLTSGGTYEQYF. CDR3 nucleotides: TGTGCCAGCAGCTCCCTGACTAGCGGGGGCACCTACGAGCAGTACTTC.

V gene TRBV7-8 combines with J gene TRBJ2-7, with D perhaps TRBD2 (6 bases). The germline CDR1 and CDR2 sequences are SGHVS and FQNEAQ. There are 16 residues in the CDR3. Trimming pared 1 base from V and 0 bases from J, leaving 13 bases between. In DNA form, the CDR3 reads TGTGCCAGCAGCTTAGGTTCTAGCGCCCCCTCCTACGAGCAGTACTTC. It translates to CASSLGSSAPSYEQYF. The whole variable domain, remainder taken from reference TRBV7-8 and TRBJ2-7, is GAGVSQSPRYKVAKRGQDVALRCDPISGHVSLFWYQQALGQGPEFLTYFQNEAQLDKSGLPSDRFFAERPEGSVSTLKIQRTQQEDSAVYLCASSLGSSAPSYEQYFGPGTRLTVT.

The chain has TRBV10-3 and TRBJ2-3, with 12 nucleotides matching TRBD2. Unmatched junction bases numbered 3, after V lost 7 bases and J lost 4 bases. Germline-derived CDR1 and CDR2 are ENHRY and SYGVKD. The CDR3 totals 14 residues. CDR3 nucleotide sequence: TGTGCCATCACTAGCGGGGGGGCCCCAGATACGCAGTATTTT. Protein product: CAITSGGAPDTQYF.

The J gene is TRBJ2-7, the V gene TRBV13; 13 bases align to TRBD2. The V gene's germline CDR1 is PRHDT and CDR2 FYEKMQ (reference sequence). The CDR3 extends over 14 amino acids. With V trimmed by 5 bases and J by 6 bases, 4 bases remained unmatched. In DNA form, the CDR3 reads TGTGCCAGCAGCACTCGGACTAGCGGGGGCGAGCAGTACTTC. It specifies CASSTRTSGGEQYF.

The chain is built from TRBV19 and TRBJ1-3; TRBD1 is a possible D gene (5 bases). Looked up from germline, CDR1 is LNHDA and CDR2 is SQIVND (reference sequence). Between the trimmed V and J ends, which lost 3 bases and 4 bases, there was a span of 13 bases. There are 15 residues in the CDR3. The DNA of the CDR3 is TGTGCCAGTAGTATCTACAGCTCAGGGGGAAACACCATATATTTT. Its translation is CASSIYSSGGNTIYF.

This clone was observed a handful of times. The chain joins TRBV11-3 to TRBJ1-3; 9 bases match TRBD1. Germline trimming cut 3 bases from V and 5 bases from J; bases unmatched to any gene: 8. In germline, CDR1 is SGHNT, CDR2 YENEEA. The CDR3 is 16 amino acids. The CDR3: CASSFSADRGRNTIYF. CDR3 nucleotides: TGTGCCAGCAGCTTTTCAGCAGACAGGGGGAGAAACACCATATATTTT. The variable domain in full, completed from reference TRBV11-3 and TRBJ1-3, reads EAGVVQSPRYKIIEKKQPVAFWCNPISGHNTLYWYLQNLGQGPELLIRYENEEAVDDSQLPKDRFSAERLKGVDSTLKIQPAELGDSAVYLCASSFSADRGRNTIYFGEGSWLTVV.